This entry lists 21 T cell receptor beta chains sequenced from one sample in a study of PD-1 blockade in classical Hodgkin lymphoma. Sample time point: cycle 4 day 1 (C4D1), after 5 to 7 weeks of nivolumab. Each patient experienced a relapse that followed autologous stem cell transplantation, and brentuximab vedotin exposure varied. It was by magnetic negative selection that CD4+ T cells were purified from thawed PBMCs. Profiled with immunoSEQ multiplex PCR; TCRdb holds only in-frame clones, not every one. The profile shows over 25,000 clones, about 88% of them singletons. Sample: CD4+ T cells from blood, taken before the fourth cycle of nivolumab. All receptors come from a human donor with classical Hodgkin lymphoma.

The gene calls are TRBV18 and TRBJ2-5, with 10 positions matching TRBD1. The J call may be in error: the DNA end matches TRBJ2-7 better. The germline V gene encodes CDR1 KGHSH and CDR2 LQKENI. CDR3 length: 13 residues. The CDR3 region is CASSAGTGDEQYF. The DNA of the CDR3 is TGTGCCAGCTCAGCCGGGACAGGGGACGAGCAGTACTTC.

This rearrangement joins TRBV7-9 to TRBJ2-5; D might be TRBD2 (6 bases). The V and J ends lost 6 bases and 1 base respectively, with 9 bases between them. There are 13 residues in the CDR3. Germline V gene data show CDR1 as SEHNR and CDR2 as FQNEAQ (reference sequence). The CDR3 DNA follows: TGTGCCAGCAGGACGGGAGTCCAAGAGACCCAGTACTTC. This encodes CASRTGVQETQYF.

A few counts support this clone. The chain carries TRBV5-1 and TRBJ1-1; D is unresolved. The V end was cut by 0 bases, the J end by 0 bases, with 9 bases between. The CDR3 totals 15 residues. Per germline, CDR1 SGHRS and CDR2 YFSETQ. CDR3 DNA: TGCGCCAGCAGCTTGGACTCCGGGATGAACACTGAAGCTTTCTTT. The encoded protein is CASSLDSGMNTEAFF.

The rearrangement uses TRBV5-4 and TRBJ2-3; D is possibly TRBD2 (6 bases). V was trimmed by 4 bases and J by 0 bases, leaving 15 bases between them. This CDR3 is built from 16 residues. Looked up from germline, CDR1 is SGHNT and CDR2 is YYREEE (reference sequence). CDR3 sequence (DNA): TGTGCCAGCAGCGGGGGGTTTGTGGGAAGCACAGATACGCAGTATTTT. This codes for CASSGGFVGSTDTQYF.

The rearrangement links TRBV6-5 to TRBJ2-3; TRBD2 agrees at 9 bases. J was trimmed by 1 base and V by 7 bases; bases with no gene match: 3. Germline loops: CDR1 MNHEY, CDR2 SVGAGI. The CDR3 has 14 residues. The CDR3 DNA reads TGTGCCAGCACCTTAGCGGGGGGCACAGATACGCAGTATTTT. Translation: CASTLAGGTDTQYF.

The J gene is TRBJ2-7, the V gene TRBV9, with D perhaps TRBD2 (5 bases). CDR1 is SGDLS, CDR2 YYNGEE, per germline. The V end lost 7 bases, the J end lost 2 bases, and 16 bases lay between the germline ends. This CDR3 has 14 residues. The CDR3 nucleotides read TGTGCCAGCGGGAGAGGCGGGCCGACCTACGAGCAGTACTTC. Protein sequence: CASGRGGPTYEQYF.

The genes are TRBV13 and TRBJ2-4, with a weak D call TRBD1 (6 bases). Trimming left V 5 bases short and J 2 bases short, with 16 bases between. In germline, CDR1 is PRHDT, CDR2 FYEKMQ (reference sequence). The CDR3 totals 16 residues. The DNA for the CDR3 is TGTGCCAGCAGCATAAATACCGGGACACCCAAAAACATTCAGTACTTC. It translates to CASSINTGTPKNIQYF.

The gene calls are TRBV4-1 and TRBJ1-2; tentatively, D is TRBD1 (5 bases). V was cut by 1 base and J by 2 bases, with 5 bases left in between. Germline-derived CDR1 and CDR2 are MGHRA and YSYEKL. There are 13 residues in the CDR3. The CDR3 DNA sequence: TGCGCCAGCAGCCAAGGGGGGAACTATGGCTACACCTTC. Amino acids: CASSQGGNYGYTF.

J is TRBJ2-7 and V is TRBV5-3; D tentatively reads TRBD1 or TRBD2 (6 bases each). TRBV5-3 is annotated as an ORF whose role is uncertain. Deletions cut 5 bases from V and 4 bases from J, with 19 bases between. This CDR3 contains 15 residues. This CDR3 is CARRPYRGPLYEQYF. In nucleotides, the CDR3 is TGTGCCAGAAGACCGTACCGGGGGCCGCTGTACGAGCAGTACTTC.

V usage is TRBV6-5 and J usage is TRBJ2-5; either TRBD1 or TRBD2 may fit D (5 bases each). Germline V CDR1 and CDR2: MNHEY, SVGAGI. Trimming removed 6 bases at V and 2 bases at J, with 13 bases between. This CDR3 has 14 amino acids. The DNA for the CDR3 is TGTGCCAGCAGAACTCCGGGACGGCAAGAGACCCAGTACTTC. The encoded protein is CASRTPGRQETQYF.

This clone was detected only a few times. This chain links TRBV9 with TRBJ1-1; D possibly corresponds to TRBD1 (5 bases). V was clipped by 0 bases and J by 1 base, with 7 bases between them. CDR3 length equals 14 residues. Germline V gives CDR1 SGDLS, CDR2 YYNGEE. The CDR3 nucleotides are TGTGCCAGCAGCGTAGGAGGACAGAACACTGAAGCTTTCTTT. Translating gives CASSVGGQNTEAFF.

V gene TRBV5-1 combines with J gene TRBJ2-3; D perhaps matches TRBD2 (7 bases). Germline assignment: CDR1 SGHRS and CDR2 YFSETQ. The CDR3 extends over 16 amino acids. Trimming pared 0 bases from V and 6 bases from J, leaving 17 bases between. CDR3 residues: CASSLESAGGPDTQYF. The CDR3 DNA reads as TGCGCCAGCAGCTTGGAATCGGCCGGGGGGCCCGATACGCAGTATTTT.

The J gene is TRBJ2-1, the V gene TRBV19; 8 nucleotides align to TRBD2. The CDR3 is 13 residues long. With V trimmed by 5 bases and J by 14 bases, 11 bases remained unmatched. In germline, CDR1 is LNHDA, CDR2 SQIVND (reference sequence). Here the CDR3 reads CASSSTPAGVEFF. The DNA of the CDR3 is TGTGCCAGTAGTTCAACCCCAGCGGGAGTCGAGTTCTTC.

This clone was observed once. The chain uses TRBV7-2 and TRBJ2-6, with D maybe TRBD2 (5 bases). Trimming removed 1 base at V and 1 base at J, with 8 bases between. From germline, CDR1 is SGHTA and CDR2 FQGNSA. The CDR3 length is 16 residues. The CDR3, as DNA: TGTGCCAGCAGCTTAGGAGGCGGGTCTGGGGCCAACGTCCTGACTTTC. Amino acid sequence: CASSLGGGSGANVLTF. The full variable domain, completed using reference TRBV7-2 and TRBJ2-6, is GAGVSQSPSNKVTEKGKDVELRCDPISGHTALYWYRQSLGQGLEFLIYFQGNSAPDKSGLPSDRFSAERTGGSVSTLTIQRTQQEDSAVYLCASSLGGGSGANVLTFGAGSRLTVL.

The sample holds one count of this clone. The chain uses TRBV5-1 and TRBJ2-5; 10 bases are a match to TRBD2. The CDR3 loop spans 17 amino acids. After removal of 0 bases from V and 3 bases from J, the junction contained 8 bases not matched to a gene. Looked up from germline, CDR1 is SGHRS and CDR2 is YFSETQ. CDR3 nucleotide sequence: TGCGCCAGCAGCTTGGCCAAAGGACTAGCGGCCAAAGAGACCCAGTACTTC. It translates to CASSLAKGLAAKETQYF.

This rearrangement joins TRBV9 to TRBJ2-7; D is ambiguous. The V end was cut by 0 bases, the J end by 2 bases, with 9 bases between. The germline V gene encodes CDR1 SGDLS and CDR2 YYNGEE. CDR3 length equals 14 residues. This CDR3 is CASSVGQSTYEQYF. The CDR3 bases are TGTGCCAGCAGCGTAGGTCAGTCAACCTACGAGCAGTACTTC.

This chain links TRBV5-4 with TRBJ2-7, with unresolved D. Germline-derived CDR1 and CDR2 are SGHNT and YYREEE (reference sequence). The CDR3 is made up of 12 amino acids. V was trimmed by 4 bases and J by 6 bases, leaving 11 bases between them. In DNA, the CDR3 is TGTGCCAGCAGCCTCCTAGGCGTCGAGCAGTACTTC. Its translation: CASSLLGVEQYF.

The J gene is TRBJ2-1, the V gene TRBV5-4; 7 bases match TRBD1. V was clipped by 0 bases and J by 4 bases; unmatched bases: 1. The V gene's germline CDR1 is SGHNT and CDR2 YYREEE (reference sequence). The CDR3 is 14 residues long. The CDR3 protein is CASSLGQGYNEQFF. CDR3 sequence (DNA): TGTGCCAGCAGCTTGGGACAGGGATACAATGAGCAGTTCTTC.

The chain combines TRBV4-2 with TRBJ1-6; D is unclear. Trimming cost V 0 bases and J 0 bases, with 15 bases left between them. The CDR3 has 19 amino acids. Germline V gene data show CDR1 as LGHNA and CDR2 as YNFKEQ. CDR3 sequence: CASSQEGGTVSSYNSPLHF. The CDR3 DNA follows: TGTGCCAGCAGCCAAGAAGGAGGCACAGTGAGCTCCTATAATTCACCCCTCCACTTT.

The count of this clone is one. The chain links TRBV28 to TRBJ2-7; 7 bases agree with TRBD2. V dropped 8 bases and J dropped 2; count of bases not matched to a gene: 9. CDR1 is MDHEN, CDR2 SYDVKM, per germline. The CDR3 has 14 residues. The DNA of the CDR3 is TGTGCCAGCGCTAGCGGTAGCTCCCCCTACGAGCAGTACTTC. Amino acids: CASASGSSPYEQYF.

DNA of the CDR3: TGTGCCAGCAGGGATAGACAGGCTTTCTTT. It codes for CASRDRQAFF. The chain couples TRBV2 to TRBJ1-1; the D gene is possibly TRBD1 (5 bases). CDR3 size: 10 residues. In germline, CDR1 is SNHLY, CDR2 FYNNEI. The V and J ends lost 6 bases and 11 bases respectively, with 10 bases between them.